The 4 T cell receptor beta chains below were found in one sample sequenced in a study of metastatic and nonmetastatic thyroid tumors (dated by TCRdb to the early 2020s). None of the patients had been given any treatment before thyroid surgery. To prepare the library, PCR was applied. Sequenced on an Illumina HiSeq 4000. Clones were called with MiXCR by TCRdb after fastp trimmed the public reads at Q25, and only in-frame beta chains were retained. In this sample the table shows roughly 16,000 clones, roughly 14% of which occur a single time. The leading ten clones occupy roughly a sixth of the sample. The sample comprised blood. The receptor source for this set is a female donor with papillary thyroid cancer or a benign thyroid nodule (not recorded which). Some clones in this sample may be carry-over from other donors' samples.

This clone was counted many times. This chain uses TRBV30 with TRBJ2-5; D tentatively fits TRBD1 or TRBD2 (6 bases each). Germline V gene data show CDR1 as GTSNPN and CDR2 as SVGIG (reference sequence). This CDR3 region has 13 residues. The ends were cut back, 5 bases at V and 5 bases at J, with 15 bases in the middle. Here the CDR3 DNA reads TGTGCCTGGGCTACAGGGAGCGGGGAGACCCAGTACTTC. Translated, it gives CAWATGSGETQYF.

This clone was seen at least ten times. This sequence joins TRBV9 and TRBJ2-3; possibly TRBD1 for D (5 bases). Per germline, CDR1 SGDLS and CDR2 YYNGEE. V was pared by 0 bases and J by 3 bases, with 11 bases between. The CDR3 loop spans 15 amino acids. The CDR3 protein is CASSVEQGRTDTQYF. The CDR3 nucleotides are TGTGCCAGCAGCGTAGAGCAGGGCCGGACAGATACGCAGTATTTT. Combining the CDR3 with reference TRBV9 and TRBJ2-3 gives the whole variable domain DSGVTQTPKHLITATGQRVTLRCSPRSGDLSVYWYQQSLDQGLQFLIQYYNGEERAKGNILERFSAQQFPDLHSELNLSSLELGDSALYFCASSVEQGRTDTQYFGPGTRLTVL.

This clone was seen many times. The CDR3 nucleotides read TGTGCCAGCAGCCCCCCGGGACAGGGGGCGGGCAGGGAGACCCAGTACTTC. This gives the protein CASSPPGQGAGRETQYF. The V gene is TRBV11-2, the J gene TRBJ2-5; 12 bases fit TRBD1. Per the germline V gene, CDR1 is SGHAT and CDR2 is FQNNGV. The CDR3 sequence is 17 residues long. V gave up 5 bases and J gave up 5 bases; unmatched junction bases: 12.

This clone has ten or more counts. V is TRBV11-2 and J is TRBJ2-3; D tentatively fits TRBD1 or TRBD2 (5 bases each). CDR3 length: 14 residues. Germline-derived CDR1 and CDR2 are SGHAT and FQNNGV. V was shortened by 2 bases and J by 4 bases, with 10 bases between the two germline ends. The CDR3 spells CASSLFVGPDTQYF. The DNA for the CDR3 is TGTGCCAGCAGCTTATTCGTGGGACCAGATACGCAGTATTTT.